The 3 T cell receptor beta chains below all came from one sample that was sequenced in a study of T cell responses to AZD1222 COVID-19 vaccine. The method was immunoSEQ multiplex PCR; TCRdb's version includes in-frame clones alone and lacks a portion of them. Here the sample spans approximately 120,000 clones, approximately 91% being singletons. Sample: peripheral blood, taken 28 days after the second AZD1222 dose. Receptor source: an adult who received the AZD1222 COVID-19 vaccine.

V is TRBV4-2 and J is TRBJ2-1, with TRBD2 identical over 7 bases. This CDR3 has 13 amino acids. Germline V gives CDR1 LGHNA, CDR2 YNFKEQ. V lost 0 bases, J lost 10 bases, and 3 bases stayed unmatched. The CDR3 DNA sequence: TGTGCCAGCAGCCAAGAAGCCGGGAGGGAGCAGTTCTTC. It codes for CASSQEAGREQFF.

The chain uses TRBV5-4 and TRBJ2-1, with TRBD1 matching over 8 bases. In germline, CDR1 is SGHNT, CDR2 YYREEE (reference sequence). With 2 bases clipped from V and 7 bases from J, the junction kept 8 bases outside the gene matches. The CDR3 runs 15 residues. CDR3 DNA sequence: TGTGCCAGCAGCTTTCCCGGGACAGGCGGGAATGAGCAGTTCTTC. This codes for CASSFPGTGGNEQFF.

Regarding this clone: Different DNA sequences within this sample yield the same CDR3. The genes are TRBV24-1 and TRBJ2-5, with TRBD1 matching over 10 bases. This CDR3 region has 15 residues. In germline, CDR1 is KGHDR, CDR2 SFDVKD. With 4 bases clipped from V and 2 bases from J, the junction kept 3 bases outside the gene matches. The CDR3 sequence is CATSDPGQGQETQYF. The CDR3 coding sequence is TGTGCCACCAGTGACCCGGGACAGGGGCAAGAGACCCAGTACTTC.